One sample yielded the 27 T cell receptor beta chains listed below, sequenced in a study of T cell responses to AZD1222 COVID-19 vaccine. The repertoire was sequenced with immunoSEQ multiplex PCR; TCRdb's copy has only in-frame clones and lacks some. The sample carries some 200,000 clones, more than 85% recorded once. Material: peripheral blood, obtained on day 0 of MenACWY control vaccination. The receptors were gathered from an adult in good health.

The chain is built from TRBV3-1 (or the pseudogene TRBV3-2) and TRBJ2-5; D not certain. The CDR3 loop spans 13 amino acids. With 0 bases removed from V and 5 bases from J, the gap between germline ends came to 7 bases. The germline V gene encodes CDR1 LGHDT and CDR2 YNNKEL (reference sequence). The CDR3 spells CASSQDLRETQYF. The CDR3 DNA reads as TGTGCCAGCAGCCAAGATCTACGGGAGACCCAGTACTTC.

This rearrangement joins TRBV7-8 to TRBJ1-5; D is undetermined. Per the germline V gene, CDR1 is SGHVS and CDR2 is FQNEAQ. The V and J ends lost 5 bases and 7 bases respectively, with 9 bases between them. The CDR3 is 12 amino acids. CDR3 in amino acids: CASSLGKQPQHF. The CDR3 DNA is TGTGCCAGCAGCCTCGGGAAACAGCCCCAGCATTTT.

J is TRBJ2-7 and V is TRBV30, with 7 bases that match TRBD1. The germline gives CDR1 GTSNPN, CDR2 SVGIG (reference sequence). The CDR3 extends over 14 amino acids. Losses at the gene ends were 1 base for V and 3 bases for J; bases not matched to a gene: 6. In nucleotides, the CDR3 is TGTGCCTGGAGTGGGGGACAGAGGGACTACGAGCAGTACTTC. Residues: CAWSGGQRDYEQYF.

V usage is TRBV5-1 and J usage is TRBJ1-1; no definite D call. V lost 3 bases to trimming and J lost 1 base, with 16 bases between them. Germline lookup yields CDR1 SGHRS and CDR2 YFSETQ. CDR3 length equals 16 residues. The CDR3 sequence is CASSSNPNSGNTEAFF. In nucleotides, the CDR3 is TGCGCCAGCAGCTCTAACCCGAACTCTGGGAACACTGAAGCTTTCTTT. Full variable domain (outside the CDR3, taken from reference TRBV5-1 and TRBJ1-1): KAGVTQTPRYLIKTRGQQVTLSCSPISGHRSVSWYQQTPGQGLQFLFEYFSETQRNKGNFPGRFSGRQFSNSRSEMNVSTLELGDSALYLCASSSNPNSGNTEAFFGQGTRLTVV.

This sequence joins TRBV6-2 or TRBV6-3 and TRBJ1-2, with 10 bases fitting TRBD1. Germline-derived CDR1 and CDR2 are MNHEY and SVGEGT. This CDR3 is 15 amino acids long. J was trimmed by 8 bases and V by 5 bases; bases with no gene match: 11. This chain's CDR3 is CASSRPDRGPRGYTF. The CDR3 nucleotides are TGTGCCAGCAGTCGACCCGACAGGGGGCCAAGGGGCTACACCTTC.

This chain uses TRBV5-1 with TRBJ2-3; 11 nucleotides line up with TRBD2. The germline CDR1 and CDR2 sequences are SGHRS and YFSETQ. Trimming removed 4 bases from V and 3 bases from J; junction bases left unmatched: 10. The CDR3 runs 17 residues. CDR3 sequence: CASSPPTLAGGTDTQYF. The CDR3 nucleotides read TGCGCCAGCAGCCCGCCCACTCTAGCGGGGGGTACAGATACGCAGTATTTT.

The chain uses TRBV7-2 and TRBJ2-3, with 7 bases identical to TRBD1. CDR3 length: 16 amino acids. Trimming cost V 4 bases and J 2 bases; bases outside gene matches: 9. The germline gives CDR1 SGHTA, CDR2 FQGNSA. In nucleotides, the CDR3 is TGTGCCAGCAGCTCCTTGGACAGGTTGTTCACAGATACGCAGTATTTT. Amino acids: CASSSLDRLFTDTQYF.

The rearrangement uses TRBV30 and TRBJ2-7, with D possibly matching TRBD1 (6 bases). V dropped 0 bases and J dropped 5 bases, with 11 bases sitting between them. CDR1 and CDR2 from the germline V gene are GTSNPN and SVGIG (reference sequence). The length of the CDR3 is 13 residues. The CDR3 DNA is TGTGCCTGGAGTGTTATGGGGGCCGACGAGCAGTACTTC. Translation gives CAWSVMGADEQYF.

V usage is TRBV7-2 and J usage is TRBJ2-3; D possibly uses TRBD1 or TRBD2 (5 bases each). Germline V CDR1 and CDR2: SGHTA, FQGNSA. The CDR3 extends over 14 amino acids. The CDR3 bases are TGTGCTAGTATCGGGACGGCTAGCACAGATACGCAGTATTTT. Translated: CASIGTASTDTQYF.

The rearrangement joins TRBV18 to TRBJ2-1; TRBD1 matches at 7 bases. V lost 5 bases, J lost 10 bases, and 5 bases stayed unmatched. The CDR3 consists of 12 residues. The germline gives CDR1 KGHSH, CDR2 LQKENI. The CDR3 coding sequence is TGTGCCAGCTCAATTACAGGGGAGGAGCAGTTCTTC. It is translated as CASSITGEEQFF.

In DNA, the CDR3 is TGTGCCAGCAGTTACTATGGGGCTAGGGGCACTGAAGCTTTCTTT. Protein product: CASSYYGARGTEAFF. V is TRBV6-2 or TRBV6-3 and J is TRBJ1-1, with D maybe TRBD1 (5 bases). V was clipped by 1 base and J by 4 bases, with 13 bases between them. This CDR3 is built from 15 residues. Germline CDR1 reads MNHEY; CDR2 reads SVGEGT.

The chain has TRBV7-9 and TRBJ2-7; D unresolved. V lost 4 bases, J lost 3 bases, and 7 bases lay in between. The CDR3 length is 12 residues. CDR1 is SEHNR and CDR2 is FQNEAQ in the germline V gene (reference sequence). The CDR3 DNA reads as TGTGCCAGCAGCTCAACCCACTACGAGCAGTACTTC. This gives the protein CASSSTHYEQYF. Full variable domain (missing parts from reference TRBV7-9 and TRBJ2-7): DTGVSQNPRHKITKRGQNVTFRCDPISEHNRLYWYRQTLGQGPEFLTYFQNEAQLEKSRLLSDRFSAERPKGSFSTLEIQRTEQGDSAMYLCASSSTHYEQYFGPGTRLTVT.

The chain links TRBV6-5 to TRBJ1-2, with TRBD1 as a possible D gene (5 bases). Trimming stripped 5 bases from V and 8 bases from J, with 12 bases between. Germline CDR1 MNHEY, CDR2 SVGAGI. The CDR3 is 12 residues long. CDR3 DNA: TGTGCCAGCAGTACCGGGACCGAGGGCTACACCTTC. Protein product: CASSTGTEGYTF.

This rearrangement joins TRBV5-4 to TRBJ2-5; D is tentatively TRBD1 or TRBD2 (5 bases each). V lost 6 bases to trimming and J lost 5 bases, with 11 bases between them. Germline values: CDR1 SGHNT, CDR2 YYREEE (reference sequence). This CDR3 is built from 12 residues. The CDR3 spells CASNRGAETQYF. The CDR3 nucleotides read TGTGCCAGCAATCGGGGCGCGGAGACCCAGTACTTC.

The chain joins TRBV30 to TRBJ1-1, with D hard to call. The CDR3 has 11 residues. V gave up 0 bases and J gave up 8 bases, with 7 bases separating them. Germline V gives CDR1 GTSNPN, CDR2 SVGIG (reference sequence). CDR3 bases: TGTGCCTGGAGTGTCGGTGGCGAAGCTTTCTTT. It yields the protein CAWSVGGEAFF.

As for this clone: The identical CDR3 is also encoded by other nucleotide sequences in the sample. This chain uses TRBV30 with TRBJ1-1; D gene unclear. The length of the CDR3 is 13 residues. In germline, CDR1 is GTSNPN, CDR2 SVGIG (reference sequence). Trimming left V 1 base short and J 0 bases short, with 6 bases between. In DNA, the CDR3 is TGTGCCTGGAGTGGCCAGTTGAACACTGAAGCTTTCTTT. Translated: CAWSGQLNTEAFF.

The chain combines TRBV4-1 with TRBJ1-2; weak D call: TRBD1 (5 bases). The CDR3 has 14 residues. From germline, CDR1 is MGHRA and CDR2 YSYEKL. The germline V and J ends were trimmed by 7 bases and 2 bases, with 14 bases remaining between them. Written as DNA, the CDR3 is TGCGCCAGCACCCCGGGCCGGGGGAACTATGGCTACACCTTC. This codes for CASTPGRGNYGYTF.

The chain is built from TRBV5-1 and TRBJ2-2; 8 positions agree with TRBD2. V lost 4 bases, J lost 2 bases, and 7 bases stayed unmatched. In germline, CDR1 is SGHRS, CDR2 YFSETQ. The CDR3 has 16 amino acids. CDR3 sequence: CASSPGAGVNTGELFF. In DNA form, the CDR3 reads TGCGCCAGCAGCCCAGGAGCGGGGGTCAACACCGGGGAGCTGTTTTTT.

V usage is TRBV4-1 and J usage is TRBJ1-2; 8 bases are shared with TRBD1. Germline lookup yields CDR1 MGHRA and CDR2 YSYEKL. With V trimmed by 0 bases and J by 4 bases, 7 bases remained unmatched. This CDR3 has 16 residues. The CDR3 sequence: CASSQDRNRGTYGYTF. DNA of the CDR3: TGCGCCAGCAGCCAAGATAGGAACAGGGGGACCTATGGCTACACCTTC.

The chain employs TRBV18 and TRBJ1-3; the D is unclear. The CDR3 length is 15 residues. Deletions cut 2 bases from V and 4 bases from J, with 12 bases between. Germline CDR1 reads KGHSH; CDR2 reads LQKENI. The chain's CDR3 is CASSPMWEAGNTIYF. The CDR3 coding sequence is TGTGCCAGCTCACCAATGTGGGAAGCAGGAAACACCATATATTTT.

V gene TRBV11-2 combines with J gene TRBJ1-5; the match to TRBD1 covers 8 bases. The CDR3 has 14 residues. The V and J ends lost 5 bases and 7 bases, in that order; junction bases with no gene match: 7. CDR1 and CDR2 (germline): SGHAT, FQNNGV. DNA for the CDR3: TGTGCCAGCAGCACTGACAGGGGACGGCAGCCCCAGCATTTT. Translating it yields CASSTDRGRQPQHF. Full variable domain (remainder filled in from reference TRBV11-2 and TRBJ1-5): EAGVAQSPRYKIIEKRQSVAFWCNPISGHATLYWYQQILGQGPKLLIQFQNNGVVDDSQLPKDRFSAERLKGVDSTLKIQPAKLEDSAVYLCASSTDRGRQPQHFGDGTRLSIL.

This clone was seen a handful of times. The chain carries TRBV7-2 and TRBJ1-1, with 7 bases identical to TRBD1. Trimming removed 5 bases from V and 5 bases from J; junction bases left unmatched: 11. CDR3 length: 15 residues. Germline-derived CDR1 and CDR2 are SGHTA and FQGNSA. CDR3 sequence reads: CASSPLPTGRTEAFF. The CDR3 region has the DNA TGTGCCAGCAGCCCTCTACCGACAGGGCGGACTGAAGCTTTCTTT. The variable domain in full, completed from reference TRBV7-2 and TRBJ1-1, reads GAGVSQSPSNKVTEKGKDVELRCDPISGHTALYWYRQSLGQGLEFLIYFQGNSAPDKSGLPSDRFSAERTGGSVSTLTIQRTQQEDSAVYLCASSPLPTGRTEAFFGQGTRLTVV.

The rearrangement uses TRBV5-4 and TRBJ1-6; the D is unclear. Between the trimmed V and J ends, which lost 4 bases and 7 bases, there was a span of 15 bases. CDR1 is SGHNT and CDR2 is YYREEE in the germline V gene (reference sequence). This CDR3 contains 15 residues. The CDR3 bases are TGTGCCAGCAGCGACCTTCGAAAAGGGAATTCACCCCTCCACTTT. This sequence encodes CASSDLRKGNSPLHF.

The chain is built from TRBV6-5 and TRBJ1-1; a possible D gene is TRBD1 (6 bases). This CDR3 comprises 15 residues. The germline gives CDR1 MNHEY, CDR2 SVGAGI. Trimming cost V 5 bases and J 1 base, with 14 bases left between them. The CDR3 is CASSSGGAKNTEAFF. CDR3 nucleotides: TGTGCCAGCAGTAGCGGGGGCGCGAAGAACACTGAAGCTTTCTTT.

V is TRBV19 and J is TRBJ1-2; 8 bases line up with TRBD1. The CDR3 runs 15 residues. Germline values: CDR1 LNHDA, CDR2 SQIVND (reference sequence). With V trimmed by 5 bases and J by 0 bases, 5 bases remained unmatched. The CDR3 DNA reads TGTGCCAGTAGTGAAACAGGGGGAACTAACTATGGCTACACCTTC. Translated: CASSETGGTNYGYTF.

This chain links TRBV5-1 with TRBJ2-2; TRBD1 agrees at 7 bases. J was trimmed by 1 base and V by 0 bases; bases with no gene match: 0. Germline V gene data show CDR1 as SGHRS and CDR2 as YFSETQ. The CDR3 is 15 amino acids. Here the CDR3 reads CASSLDRGNTGELFF. The CDR3 DNA sequence: TGCGCCAGCAGCTTGGACAGGGGGAACACCGGGGAGCTGTTTTTT.

The V call is TRBV10-2, the J call TRBJ1-1, with TRBD1 matching over 8 bases. The CDR3 contains 17 residues. Trimming cost V 4 bases and J 1 base; bases outside gene matches: 11. Germline CDR1 and CDR2: WSHSY and SAAADI. CDR3 protein: CASSGRGQETGNTEAFF. CDR3 nucleotide sequence: TGCGCCAGCAGTGGTAGGGGACAGGAGACGGGGAACACTGAAGCTTTCTTT.